These 7 T cell receptor beta chains came from one sample sequenced in a study of cytomegalovirus exposure and HLA in healthy donors. Use of 60 Vbeta and 13 Jbeta primers characterized the PCR. Assay used: immunoSEQ multiplex PCR; TCRdb lists only in-frame clones, some missing. The sample holds under 200,000 clones, roughly 80% seen once. What was sequenced was PBMCs. These receptors were taken from a man between 25 and 39 years old in good health and CMV-seronegative.

The chain is built from TRBV28 and TRBJ1-6, with D possibly TRBD1 on 5 matching bases. There are 15 residues in the CDR3. Trimming stripped 5 bases from V and 8 bases from J, with 16 bases between. CDR1 MDHEN and CDR2 SYDVKM come from the germline V gene. The CDR3 here is CASSRPLTGDSPLHF. CDR3 DNA sequence: TGTGCCAGCAGTCGCCCTCTCACAGGCGATTCACCCCTCCACTTT.

This chain connects TRBV7-2 to TRBJ1-2; D is perhaps TRBD1 (5 bases). The V end was cut by 5 bases, the J end by 2 bases, with 15 bases between. The CDR3 is made up of 15 amino acids. From germline, CDR1 is SGHTA and CDR2 FQGNSA. CDR3 in amino acids: CASSPVWGQNYGYTF. As DNA, the CDR3 is TGTGCCAGCAGCCCCGTGTGGGGCCAGAACTATGGCTACACCTTC.

This chain links TRBV10-3 with TRBJ2-5; possible D gene TRBD1, 6 bases. This CDR3 comprises 13 residues. Trimming shortened V by 6 bases and J by 3 bases, and 11 bases separated the two germline ends. Germline-derived CDR1 and CDR2 are ENHRY and SYGVKD. DNA for the CDR3: TGTGCCATCAGCACCAGGACAGAAGAGACCCAGTACTTC. Encoded protein: CAISTRTEETQYF.

This clone was picked up a small number of times. The rearrangement joins TRBV28 to TRBJ2-2; TRBD1 aligns across 7 bases. Losses at the gene ends were 4 bases for V and 6 bases for J; bases not matched to a gene: 8. This CDR3 has 15 residues. Germline V lookup: CDR1 MDHEN, CDR2 SYDVKM. The CDR3 loop reads CASSYGDREPGELFF. The DNA for the CDR3 is TGTGCCAGCAGTTACGGCGACAGGGAGCCCGGGGAGCTGTTTTTT.

A note on this clone: The germline gene is not matched at one end of the junction; a read error may be the cause. The chain recombines TRBV5-6 with TRBJ1-6; D possibly corresponds to TRBD1 (5 bases). Germline V gives CDR1 SGHDT, CDR2 YYEEEE. The CDR3 covers 15 residues. CDR3 protein: CASSFGPGYSSPLHF. DNA for the CDR3: TGTGCTAGCAGCTTTGGGCCAGGGTACAGTTCACCCCTCCACTTT. Using reference TRBV5-6 and TRBJ1-6 for the parts outside the CDR3, the full variable domain is DAGVTQSPTHLIKTRGQQVTLRCSPKSGHDTVSWYQQALGQGPQFIFQYYEEEERQRGNFPDRFSGHQFPNYSSELNVNALLLGDSALYLCASSFGPGYSSPLHFGNGTRLTVT.

This sequence joins TRBV7-9 and TRBJ2-3; D perhaps matches TRBD2 (7 bases). V lost 1 base and J 4 bases, leaving 9 bases between the germline ends. Germline V gene data show CDR1 as SEHNR and CDR2 as FQNEAQ (reference sequence). CDR3 length equals 14 residues. CDR3 in DNA: TGTGCCAGCAGCTTAGGAGGGGGGGCAGATACGCAGTATTTT. Its protein is CASSLGGGADTQYF.

The V call is TRBV19, the J call TRBJ1-2; D not resolved. Trimming removed 0 bases at V and 3 bases at J, with 5 bases between. The CDR3 is 13 amino acids. Germline V gives CDR1 LNHDA, CDR2 SQIVND (reference sequence). The CDR3 nucleotides are TGTGCCAGTAGTATAGATCTTGACTATGGCTACACCTTC. Its protein product is CASSIDLDYGYTF.